Shown below are 4 T cell receptor beta chains from a single sample sequenced in a study of radiotherapy plus CTLA-4 blockade in lung cancer. Measured with immunoSEQ multiplex PCR; TCRdb has only the in-frame clones, and not every one. The sample consists of about 51,000 clones, 60% to 80% of them appearing once. Sample: peripheral blood, taken from a patient treated with radiotherapy plus ipilimumab. These receptors all come from a human donor with non-small cell lung cancer whose response to radiotherapy plus ipilimumab could not be evaluated.

The J gene is TRBJ1-3, the V gene TRBV18; D perhaps matches TRBD1 (5 bases). Germline V gene lookup returns CDR1 KGHSH and CDR2 LQKENI. V lost 3 bases, J lost 1 base, and 7 bases lay in between. This CDR3 is 14 amino acids long. The CDR3 DNA sequence: TGTGCCAGCTCACCTCAGGGTTCTGGAAACACCATATATTTT. It codes for CASSPQGSGNTIYF.

The chain combines TRBV18 with TRBJ1-3; possible D gene TRBD1, 6 bases. V was cut by 6 bases and J by 0 bases, with 12 bases left in between. CDR1 is KGHSH and CDR2 is LQKENI in the germline V gene. The length of the CDR3 is 15 residues. This chain's CDR3 is CASSPGEVSGNTIYF. CDR3 DNA sequence: TGTGCCAGCTCTCCAGGGGAGGTCTCTGGAAACACCATATATTTT.

CDR3 bases: TGTGCCTGGAGTGTTGCCAGGGGGCTTGGCTACACCTTC. It specifies CAWSVARGLGYTF. This chain links TRBV30 with TRBJ1-2, with 8 bases identical to TRBD1. Germline V CDR1 and CDR2: GTSNPN, SVGIG (reference sequence). Trimming removed 0 bases from V and 7 bases from J; junction bases left unmatched: 4. The CDR3 is made up of 13 amino acids.

This clone was seen more than once but under ten times. The chain uses TRBV6-5 and TRBJ2-3, with 11 positions matching TRBD2. Trimming cost V 4 bases and J 2 bases; bases outside gene matches: 2. In germline, CDR1 is MNHEY, CDR2 SVGAGI. The CDR3 is 15 amino acids. DNA of the CDR3: TGTGCCAGCAGTTTTAGCGGGGGGGACACAGATACGCAGTATTTT. Encoded protein: CASSFSGGDTDTQYF.